Sequencing of this T cell receptor (beta chain) was carried out in a study of T cell responses to AZD1222 COVID-19 vaccine. Overall study results and limits: The donors showed a predominance of white British ancestry and of females, with possible underestimation of clonal diversity. Spike-specific TCR breadth and depth were elevated following two AZD1222 doses.

The protocol was immunoSEQ multiplex PCR, while the TCRdb copy is restricted to in-frame clones and leaves out a portion. This sample has some 100,000 clones, with about 90% found just once. On this clone: What it binds is unknown.

Germline V gene sequence: CDR1 MNHNS, CDR2 SASEGT. CDR3 length: 15 amino acids. Trimming took 3 bases from V and 9 from J, leaving 21 bases between them. This TCR came from an adult in good health. This specimen consisted of peripheral blood, obtained on day 0 of AZD1222 vaccination. The chain carries TRBV6-1 and TRBJ2-7, with a tentative D call TRBD2 (6 bases). CDR3 nucleotides: TGTGCCAGCAGTGAGAGGGAACTAGCCCGTGGAGGGCAGTACTTC. Protein: CASSERELARGGQYF.